This TCR beta chain was captured by sequencing in a study of shared clonotypes between healthy human individuals (dated by TCRdb to the early 2020s). Regarding the complete study: The cohort included three men and two women between 18 and 49 years of age. Blood TCR repertoires of four to six healthy adults were deeply sequenced to estimate repertoire size and the extent of clonotype sharing between individuals. Leukapheresis yielded between about 0.94 and 9 billion PBMCs per donor. For each donor, CD4 naive and CD4 memory were each given three plates, CD8 naive was given two plates, and CD8 memory was given one plate. Libraries were prepared and TCR repertoires were sequenced by different laboratories using diverse techniques, in order to increase sequencing depth and limit assay-specific biases.

General findings and caveats noted by the study authors: About 5% of naive CD4, 3.5% of naive CD8, about 2.4% of memory CD4, and about 0.4% of memory CD8 clonotypes were shared across a few donors. Sampling was restricted to blood, and TCR repertoires in tissue are likely to differ from TCR repertoires in blood. Compared with non-shared clonotypes, the clonotypes found in all four sorted-subset donors had higher generation probabilities. Pairwise subsampling led to the expectation that sequencing depth would affect the degree of clonotype sharing among donors. Larger estimated clonotype richness was generally found for naive subsets than for memory subsets. Rarefaction of sorted-subset datasets indicated incomplete sequencing despite the large sequencing depth. The genetic and exposure-history diversity represented was limited by the small number of donors.

On this clone: Its target antigen remains unknown. No quality values exist for individual bases; no much larger clone is one base distant.

From the cysteine through the phenylalanine, the CDR3 covers 17 amino acids. Just CDR3 DNA is preserved here, 51 bases in frame from base 1. The germline V gene gives CDR1 as MNHNS and CDR2 as SASEGT. The V end loses 1 base and the J end loses 4 bases, and a stretch of 19 bases separates them. TCR CDR3 regions were amplified from genomic DNA by multiplex PCR using the deep immunoSEQ assay. Extracted genomic DNA from each cell subset was distributed evenly across all wells of several immunoSEQ 96-well plates, and each plate was treated as a replicate. For sorted subsets, each replicate PCR was loaded with roughly 190 ng genomic DNA, equivalent to some 31,000 T cell genomes. Purified libraries were measured with a Qubit 3.0 fluorometer, size-checked on a Bioanalyzer 2100, and measured again with the KAPA Library Quantification kit. Each immunoSEQ 96-well plate was sequenced on its own single-read 150-cycle Illumina NextSeq 550 flow cell. The study's own analysis went as follows. Because the immunoSEQ output held only junctional sequences and lacked quality scores, the filtering could not match the filtering applied to full-length reads. To assign V/J genes and CDR3, sequences were annotated against IMGT germline references using PyIR, a Python wrapper for IgBLAST v1.9. Reads with weak V/J assignments (E-value above 1e-6), missing CDR3, stop codons, out-of-frame junctions, or ambiguous translated residues were removed. V3J clonotypes were defined as sequences sharing the same inferred V gene, J gene, and CDR3 amino acid sequence. Percentage overlap between repertoires was computed as shared unique clonotypes divided by the size of the smaller repertoire. Repertoire richness was assessed with RTK rarefaction, the Chao1 estimator, and Recon v2.1 estimates of unobserved clonotypes. For all TCRbeta clonotypes obtained by the gDNA method from four donors, generation probabilities were computed with OLGA. TCRdb provides this immuneACCESS table in a form limited to in-frame rearrangements. Some clones are lacking; in checked studies, under half of them reflect an unresolved V gene, and why the rest are absent is not known. V, J and clone size derive from that table, while D and trimming were established from the DNA sequence. In this sample the table shows about 2.1 million clones, over 85% of which occur a single time. The top ten clones comprise 1.5% to 2% of the sample.

For the CD8 naive samples, CD45RO-negative cells were positively selected for CCR7, yielding a CD45RA+CCR7+ population from which TemRA cells were excluded. The donors were healthy, HIV-negative adults with no recently reported acute infections or vaccinations. Every donor was a Caucasian adult residing in Nashville, Tennessee, USA. Blood was obtained by leukapheresis, after which PBMCs were separated by Ficoll-Histopaque density gradient centrifugation and cryopreserved in liquid nitrogen vapor phase. Analytical flow cytometry was used to check the purity and quantity of every magnetically sorted T cell population. Each sorted fraction had its genomic DNA isolated and then quantified by UV absorbance on a Nanodrop 2000c.

The TCR originated in a man younger than 35 in good health. Some clones in this sample may be carry-over from other donors' samples. The sequenced sample was naive CD8+ T cells from PBMCs. The cell subset or site label for this specimen denotes: CD45RA+CCR7+. The rearrangement joined TRBV6-1 to TRBJ1-2; the D gene cannot be resolved reliably. The CDR3 sequence is CASSEGGSFIGGYGYTF. The sequenced DNA: TGTGCCAGCAGTGAAGGCGGGAGCTTTATTGGCGGCTATGGCTACACCTTC.